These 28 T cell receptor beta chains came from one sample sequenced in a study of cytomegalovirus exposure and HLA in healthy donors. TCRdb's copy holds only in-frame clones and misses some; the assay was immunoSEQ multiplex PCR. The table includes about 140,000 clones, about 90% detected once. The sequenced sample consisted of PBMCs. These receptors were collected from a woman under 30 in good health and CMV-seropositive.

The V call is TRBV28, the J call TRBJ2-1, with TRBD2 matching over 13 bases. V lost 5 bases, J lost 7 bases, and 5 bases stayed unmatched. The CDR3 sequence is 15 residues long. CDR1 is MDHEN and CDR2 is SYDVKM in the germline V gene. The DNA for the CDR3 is TGTGCCAGCAGTATCACTAGCGGGGGGGCAAATGAGCAGTTCTTC. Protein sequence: CASSITSGGANEQFF.

CDR3 DNA: TGTGCCAGCAGTGCGAGGACAGGAACGCAGTATTTT. Encoded protein: CASSARTGTQYF. This chain joins TRBV6-1 and TRBJ2-3; 7 bases are shared with TRBD1. The ends lost 4 bases at V and 9 bases at J; junction bases unmatched: 4. This CDR3 contains 12 residues. The V gene's germline CDR1 is MNHNS and CDR2 SASEGT.

CDR3 sequence: CASSLAGTGPYMNTEAFF. Written as DNA, the CDR3 is TGTGCCAGCAGCTTAGCAGGGACAGGCCCCTATATGAACACTGAAGCTTTCTTT. The rearrangement uses TRBV7-8 and TRBJ1-1, with 8 bases identical to TRBD1. The CDR3 is 18 residues long. Germline-derived CDR1 and CDR2 are SGHVS and FQNEAQ. V trimming: 0 bases; J trimming: 0 bases; junction bases outside the gene matches: 9.

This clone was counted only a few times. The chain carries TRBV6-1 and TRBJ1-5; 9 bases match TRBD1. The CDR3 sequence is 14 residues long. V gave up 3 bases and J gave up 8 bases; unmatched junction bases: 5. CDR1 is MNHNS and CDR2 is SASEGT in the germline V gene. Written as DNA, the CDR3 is TGTGCCAGCAGTGAGACAGGGGGGTATAAGCCCCAGCATTTT. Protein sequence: CASSETGGYKPQHF.

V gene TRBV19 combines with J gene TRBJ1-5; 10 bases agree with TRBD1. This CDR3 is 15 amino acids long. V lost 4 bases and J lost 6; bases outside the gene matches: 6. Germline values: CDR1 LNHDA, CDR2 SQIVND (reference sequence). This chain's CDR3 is CASSTGQGGGQPQHF. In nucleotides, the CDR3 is TGTGCCAGTAGTACCGGACAGGGGGGAGGTCAGCCCCAGCATTTT.

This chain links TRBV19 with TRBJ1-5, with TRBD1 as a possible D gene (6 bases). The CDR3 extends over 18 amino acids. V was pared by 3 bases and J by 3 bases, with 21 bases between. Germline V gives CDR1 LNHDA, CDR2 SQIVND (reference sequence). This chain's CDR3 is CASSMATLGGHLNQPQHF. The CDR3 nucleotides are TGTGCCAGTAGTATGGCCACCCTAGGGGGACATCTCAATCAGCCCCAGCATTTT.

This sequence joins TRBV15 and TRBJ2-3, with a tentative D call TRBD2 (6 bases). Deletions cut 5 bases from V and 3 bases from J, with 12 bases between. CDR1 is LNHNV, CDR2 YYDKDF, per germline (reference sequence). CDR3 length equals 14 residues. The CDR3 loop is CATSPRRDTDTQYF. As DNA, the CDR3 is TGTGCCACCAGCCCCAGGAGGGATACAGATACGCAGTATTTT.

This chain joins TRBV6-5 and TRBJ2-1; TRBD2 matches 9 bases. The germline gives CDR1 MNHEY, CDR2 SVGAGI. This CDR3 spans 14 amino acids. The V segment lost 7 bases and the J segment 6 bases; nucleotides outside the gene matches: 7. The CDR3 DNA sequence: TGTGCCAGCAAGCCGGGACTAGCATCCAATGAGCAGTTCTTC. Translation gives CASKPGLASNEQFF.

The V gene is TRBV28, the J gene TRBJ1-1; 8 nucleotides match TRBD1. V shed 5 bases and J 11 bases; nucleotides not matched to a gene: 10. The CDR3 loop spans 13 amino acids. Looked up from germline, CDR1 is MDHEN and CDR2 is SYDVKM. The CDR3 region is CASSTRQGLEAFF. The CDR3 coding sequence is TGTGCCAGCAGTACCCGACAGGGGTTGGAGGCTTTCTTT.

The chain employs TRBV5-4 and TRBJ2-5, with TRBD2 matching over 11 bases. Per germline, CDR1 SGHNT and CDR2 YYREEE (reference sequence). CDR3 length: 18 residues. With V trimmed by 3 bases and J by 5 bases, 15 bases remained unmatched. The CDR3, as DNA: TGTGCCAGCAGCTCAAAATCTGGCCTAGCGGGGGGTAGGGAGACCCAGTACTTC. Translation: CASSSKSGLAGGRETQYF.

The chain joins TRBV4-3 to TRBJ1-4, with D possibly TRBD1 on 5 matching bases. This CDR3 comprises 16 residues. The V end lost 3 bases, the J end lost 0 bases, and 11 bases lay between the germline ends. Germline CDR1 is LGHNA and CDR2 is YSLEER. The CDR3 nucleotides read TGCGCCAGCAGCCAGGACAATCTGGCAACTAATGAAAAACTGTTTTTT. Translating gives CASSQDNLATNEKLFF.

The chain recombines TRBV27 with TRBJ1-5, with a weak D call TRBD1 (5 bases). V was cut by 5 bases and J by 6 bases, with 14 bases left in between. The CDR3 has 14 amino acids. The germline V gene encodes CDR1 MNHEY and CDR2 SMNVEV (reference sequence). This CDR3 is CASSAQGFGQPQHF. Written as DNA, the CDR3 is TGTGCCAGCAGTGCGCAGGGATTTGGTCAGCCCCAGCATTTT.

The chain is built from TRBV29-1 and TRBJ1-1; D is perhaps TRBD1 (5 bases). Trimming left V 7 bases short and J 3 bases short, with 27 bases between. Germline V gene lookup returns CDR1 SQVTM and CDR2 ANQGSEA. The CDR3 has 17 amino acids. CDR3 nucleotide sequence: TGCAGCGGCCTTACCCGGGACTTCAATATCGGGGACACTGAAGCTTTCTTT. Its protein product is CSGLTRDFNIGDTEAFF. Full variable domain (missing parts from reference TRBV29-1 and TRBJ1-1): SAVISQKPSRDICQRGTSLTIQCQVDSQVTMMFWYRQQPGQSLTLIATANQGSEATYESGFVIDKFPISRPNLTFSTLTVSNMSPEDSSIYLCSGLTRDFNIGDTEAFFGQGTRLTVV.

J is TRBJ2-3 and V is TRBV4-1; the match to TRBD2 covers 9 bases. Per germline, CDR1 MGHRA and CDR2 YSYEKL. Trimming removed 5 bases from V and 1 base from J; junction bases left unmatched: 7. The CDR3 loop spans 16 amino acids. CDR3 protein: CASSLGSGGRTDTQYF. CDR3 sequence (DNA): TGCGCCAGCAGCTTGGGTAGCGGGGGACGCACAGATACGCAGTATTTT.

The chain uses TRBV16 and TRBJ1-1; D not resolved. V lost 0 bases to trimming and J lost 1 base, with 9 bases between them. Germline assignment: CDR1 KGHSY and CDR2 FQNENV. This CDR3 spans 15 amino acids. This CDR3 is CASSQSRVSNTEAFF. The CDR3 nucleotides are TGTGCCAGCAGCCAATCGCGGGTGTCGAACACTGAAGCTTTCTTT.

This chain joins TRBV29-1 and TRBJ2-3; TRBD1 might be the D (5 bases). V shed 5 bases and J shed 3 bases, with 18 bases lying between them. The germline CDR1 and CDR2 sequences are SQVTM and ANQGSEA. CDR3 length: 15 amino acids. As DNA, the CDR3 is TGCAGCGTTACTCAGTTGGGGCGACGAACAGATACGCAGTATTTT. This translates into CSVTQLGRRTDTQYF.

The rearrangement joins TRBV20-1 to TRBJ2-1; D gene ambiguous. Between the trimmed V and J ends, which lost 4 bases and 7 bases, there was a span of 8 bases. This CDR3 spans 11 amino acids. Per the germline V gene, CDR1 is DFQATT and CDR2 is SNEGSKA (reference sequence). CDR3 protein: CSAIPRNEQFF. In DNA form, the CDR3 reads TGCAGTGCTATCCCTAGGAATGAGCAGTTCTTC.

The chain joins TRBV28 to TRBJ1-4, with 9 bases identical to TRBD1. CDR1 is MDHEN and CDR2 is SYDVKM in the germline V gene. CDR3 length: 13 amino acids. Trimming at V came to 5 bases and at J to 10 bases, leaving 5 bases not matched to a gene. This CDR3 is CASSTGTGRKLFF. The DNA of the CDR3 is TGTGCCAGCAGTACCGGGACAGGGAGAAAACTGTTTTTT. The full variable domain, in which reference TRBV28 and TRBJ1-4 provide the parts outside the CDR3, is DVKVTQSSRYLVKRTGEKVFLECVQDMDHENMFWYRQDPGLGLRLIYFSYDVKMKEKGDIPEGYSVSREKKERFSLILESASTNQTSMYLCASSTGTGRKLFFGSGTQLSVL.

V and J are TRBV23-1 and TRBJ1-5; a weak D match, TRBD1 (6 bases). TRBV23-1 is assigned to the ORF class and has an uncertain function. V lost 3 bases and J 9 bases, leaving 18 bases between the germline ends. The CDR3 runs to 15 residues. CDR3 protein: CASSQGASVRWPQHF. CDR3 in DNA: TGCGCCAGCAGTCAGGGGGCGTCAGTTCGTTGGCCCCAGCATTTT.

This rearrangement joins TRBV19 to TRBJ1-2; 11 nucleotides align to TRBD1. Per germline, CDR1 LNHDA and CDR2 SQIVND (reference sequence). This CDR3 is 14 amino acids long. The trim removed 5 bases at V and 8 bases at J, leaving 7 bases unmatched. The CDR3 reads CASSVGQGAHGYTF. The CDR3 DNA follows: TGTGCCAGTAGTGTTGGACAGGGGGCACACGGCTACACCTTC.

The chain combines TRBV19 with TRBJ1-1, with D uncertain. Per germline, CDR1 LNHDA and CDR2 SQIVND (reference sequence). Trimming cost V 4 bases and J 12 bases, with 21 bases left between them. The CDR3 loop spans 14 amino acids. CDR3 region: CASSSGSAAEETFF. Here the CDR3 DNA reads TGTGCCAGTAGTAGTGGGTCGGCCGCCGAGGAAACTTTCTTT.

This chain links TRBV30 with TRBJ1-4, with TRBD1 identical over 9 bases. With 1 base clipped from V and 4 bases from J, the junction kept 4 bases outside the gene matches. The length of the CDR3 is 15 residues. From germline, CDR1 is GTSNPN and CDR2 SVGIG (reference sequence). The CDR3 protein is CAWSDTGGLNEKLFF. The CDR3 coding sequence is TGTGCCTGGAGTGACACAGGGGGCCTTAATGAAAAACTGTTTTTT.

DNA for the CDR3: TGTGCCAGCAGCTCTCATTCAGGGGACAATCAGCCCCAGCATTTT. Its translation is CASSSHSGDNQPQHF. J is TRBJ1-5 and V is TRBV7-2, with D possibly being TRBD1 (6 bases). This CDR3 spans 15 amino acids. Germline V gene sequence: CDR1 SGHTA, CDR2 FQGNSA. The V gene lost 4 bases and the J gene lost 3 bases, with 13 bases spanning the gap.

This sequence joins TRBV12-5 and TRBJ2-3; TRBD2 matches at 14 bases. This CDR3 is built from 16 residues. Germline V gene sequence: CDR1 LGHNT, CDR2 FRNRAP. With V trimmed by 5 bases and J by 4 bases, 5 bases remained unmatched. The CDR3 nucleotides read TGTGCTAGTGGTCCGGGACTAGCGGGAGCGGCAGATACGCAGTATTTT. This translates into CASGPGLAGAADTQYF.

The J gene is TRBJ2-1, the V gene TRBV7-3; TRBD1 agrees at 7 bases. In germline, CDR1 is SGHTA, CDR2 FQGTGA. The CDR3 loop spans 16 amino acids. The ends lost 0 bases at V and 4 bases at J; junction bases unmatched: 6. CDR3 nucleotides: TGTGCCAGCAGCTTAACAGGGGCAGGGGGATACAATGAGCAGTTCTTC. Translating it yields CASSLTGAGGYNEQFF.

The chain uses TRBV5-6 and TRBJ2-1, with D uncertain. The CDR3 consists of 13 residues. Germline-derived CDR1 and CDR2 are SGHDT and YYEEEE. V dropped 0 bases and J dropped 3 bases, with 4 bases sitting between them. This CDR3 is CASSLGLYNEQFF. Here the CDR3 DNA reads TGTGCCAGCAGCTTGGGACTCTACAATGAGCAGTTCTTC.

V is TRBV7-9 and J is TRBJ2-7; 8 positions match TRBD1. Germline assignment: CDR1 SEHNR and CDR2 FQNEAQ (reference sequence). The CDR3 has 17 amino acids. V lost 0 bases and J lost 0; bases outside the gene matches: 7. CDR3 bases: TGTGCCAGCAGCTTAGCGACAGGGGTAGGGAGCTCCTACGAGCAGTACTTC. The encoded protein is CASSLATGVGSSYEQYF. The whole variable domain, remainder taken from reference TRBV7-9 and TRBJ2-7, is DTGVSQNPRHKITKRGQNVTFRCDPISEHNRLYWYRQTLGQGPEFLTYFQNEAQLEKSRLLSDRFSAERPKGSFSTLEIQRTEQGDSAMYLCASSLATGVGSSYEQYFGPGTRLTVT.

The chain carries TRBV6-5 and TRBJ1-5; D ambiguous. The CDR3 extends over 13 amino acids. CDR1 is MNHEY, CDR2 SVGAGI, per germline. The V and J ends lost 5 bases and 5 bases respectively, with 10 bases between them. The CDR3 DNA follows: TGTGCCAGCAGTCCGACAACCTATCAGCCCCAGCATTTT. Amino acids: CASSPTTYQPQHF.